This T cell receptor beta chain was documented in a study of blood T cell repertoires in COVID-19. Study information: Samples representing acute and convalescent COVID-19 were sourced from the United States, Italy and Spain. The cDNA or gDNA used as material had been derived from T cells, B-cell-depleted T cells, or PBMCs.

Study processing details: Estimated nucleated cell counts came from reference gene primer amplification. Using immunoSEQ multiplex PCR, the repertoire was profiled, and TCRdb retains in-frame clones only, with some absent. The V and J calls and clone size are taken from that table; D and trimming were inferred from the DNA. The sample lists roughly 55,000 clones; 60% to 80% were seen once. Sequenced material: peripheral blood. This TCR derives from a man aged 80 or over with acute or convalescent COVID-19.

CDR3 amino acids: CASSQLRGLNTEAFF. The DNA of the CDR3 is TGTGCCAGCTCACAATTACGGGGATTGAACACTGAAGCTTTCTTT. V gene TRBV18 combines with J gene TRBJ1-1; D gene unclear. The CDR3 is 15 residues long. Per the germline V gene, CDR1 is KGHSH and CDR2 is LQKENI. V lost 4 bases and J 0 bases, leaving 12 bases between the germline ends.